The 15 T cell receptor beta chains below come from one sample, sequenced in a study of early T cells in non-severe SARS-CoV-2 infection. Each CDR3 protein is one row after TCRdb ran MiXCR on the 5' RACE reads. The sample holds under 70,000 distinct CDR3 sequences, about 13% seen once. Material for sequencing was whole blood. The receptor source for this set is an adult who was a healthcare worker with PCR-confirmed SARS-CoV-2 infection or an uninfected control (not recorded which).

This clonotype was counted many times. This chain uses TRBV9 with TRBJ2-7; D not resolved. Between the trimmed V and J ends, which lost 3 bases and 7 bases, there was a span of 14 bases. The CDR3 has 13 residues. The germline CDR1 and CDR2 sequences are SGDLS and YYNGEE. Here the CDR3 reads CASSAAGRSEQYF. Written as DNA, the CDR3 is TGTGCCAGCAGCGCCGCCGGTCGCTCGGAGCAGTACTTC.

J is TRBJ1-1 and V is TRBV29-1; maybe TRBD1 (6 bases). CDR1 and CDR2 (germline): SQVTM, ANQGSEA. The CDR3 totals 12 residues. Trimming shortened V by 0 bases and J by 11 bases, and 13 bases separated the two germline ends. The CDR3 sequence: CSVEEPGQEAFF. CDR3 DNA: TGCAGCGTTGAAGAACCGGGACAAGAGGCTTTCTTT. Based on the CDR3 plus reference TRBV29-1 and TRBJ1-1, the full variable domain is SAVISQKPSRDICQRGTSLTIQCQVDSQVTMMFWYRQQPGQSLTLIATANQGSEATYESGFVIDKFPISRPNLTFSTLTVSNMSPEDSSIYLCSVEEPGQEAFFGQGTRLTVV.

This clonotype was seen a handful of times. The chain links TRBV7-2 to TRBJ2-5, with TRBD2 matching 8 bases. The CDR3 totals 16 residues. Looked up from germline, CDR1 is SGHTA and CDR2 is FQGNSA. J was trimmed by 6 bases and V by 1 base; bases with no gene match: 10. The CDR3 loop is CASSLGAQRGSKTQYF. CDR3 DNA: TGTGCCAGCAGCTTAGGTGCCCAGCGGGGGAGCAAGACCCAGTACTTC.

The gene calls are TRBV20-1 and TRBJ2-1, with TRBD2 identical over 8 bases. The CDR3 sequence is 15 residues long. Trimming removed 2 bases from V and 7 bases from J; junction bases left unmatched: 10. Germline V lookup: CDR1 DFQATT, CDR2 SNEGSKA (reference sequence). DNA of the CDR3: TGCAGTGCTAGAAGATCGGGGGGCGGGAGGAATGAGCAGTTCTTC. As protein: CSARRSGGGRNEQFF.

DNA of the CDR3: TGTGCCAGCAGCCAAAGGGGGCGCGAGTCTGAAGCTTTCTTT. It encodes CASSQRGRESEAFF. The chain has TRBV3-1 and TRBJ1-1; 7 nucleotides align to TRBD1. V lost 2 bases to trimming and J lost 6 bases; unmatched junction nucleotides: 6. Germline V gene sequence: CDR1 LGHDT, CDR2 YNNKEL (reference sequence). The CDR3 is 14 residues long.

This chain joins TRBV30 and TRBJ2-3, with 16 positions matching TRBD2. With V trimmed by 5 bases and J by 9 bases, 8 bases remained unmatched. CDR3 length: 15 residues. From germline, CDR1 is GTSNPN and CDR2 SVGIG (reference sequence). This chain's CDR3 is CAWSGLAGGPGTQYF. CDR3 nucleotide sequence: TGTGCCTGGTCGGGACTAGCGGGAGGGCCGGGCACGCAGTATTTT.

The chain joins TRBV21-1 to TRBJ2-7; the table's D call TRBD1 went unverified against the DNA. TRBV21-1 is a recognized pseudogene. The CDR3 totals 15 residues. CDR3 loop: CASSPRDPRSYEQYF. Written as DNA, the CDR3 is TGTGCCAGCAGCCCTCGGGACCCCCGCTCCTACGAGCAGTACTTC.

This clonotype was found many times. The rearrangement uses TRBV18 and TRBJ1-2, with 10 bases that match TRBD1. The V and J ends lost 3 bases and 5 bases, in that order; junction bases with no gene match: 0. CDR3 size: 13 residues. CDR1 KGHSH and CDR2 LQKENI come from the germline V gene. CDR3 bases: TGTGCCAGCTCACCGGGACAGGGGTATGGCTACACCTTC. Translating gives CASSPGQGYGYTF.

In this sample, this clonotype turned up many times. DNA for the CDR3: TGCGCCAGCAGGTGGACAGCCCTCCGCTCCTACAATGAGCAGTTCTTC. It specifies CASRWTALRSYNEQFF. This chain links TRBV5-1 with TRBJ2-1; maybe TRBD1 (6 bases). Looked up from germline, CDR1 is SGHRS and CDR2 is YFSETQ. The CDR3 contains 16 residues. V was pared by 5 bases and J by 0 bases, with 15 bases between.

This clonotype has just a few counts. V is TRBV2 and J is TRBJ2-5, with a tentative D call TRBD1 (6 bases). Germline values: CDR1 SNHLY, CDR2 FYNNEI. V was cut by 4 bases and J by 1 base, with 13 bases left in between. This CDR3 comprises 15 residues. CDR3 amino acids: CASSAEQGFQETQYF. The CDR3 region has the DNA TGTGCCAGCAGTGCGGAACAGGGCTTCCAAGAGACCCAGTACTTC.

With regard to this clonotype: Given a much more abundant clone one base away, this may be a read error. The chain carries TRBV2 and TRBJ1-6; TRBD1 agrees at 7 bases. Germline CDR1 is SNHLY and CDR2 is FYNNEI. The CDR3 extends over 13 amino acids. In nucleotides, the CDR3 is TGTGCTACATCGACAGGGTTTAATTCACCCTTCCACTTT. Translation gives CATSTGFNSPFHF. Variable domain in full (rest from reference TRBV2 and TRBJ1-6): EPEVTQTPSHQVTQMGQEVILRCVPISNHLYFYWYRQILGQKVEFLVSFYNNEISEKSEIFDDQFSVERPDGSNFTLKIRSTKLEDSAMYFCATSTGFNSPFHFGNGTRLTVT.

This sequence joins TRBV27 and TRBJ2-5; D is uncertain. CDR1 is MNHEY and CDR2 is SMNVEV in the germline V gene (reference sequence). V lost 6 bases and J 5 bases, leaving 13 bases between the germline ends. The CDR3 is 13 amino acids. DNA of the CDR3: TGTGCCAGCAGCTCAGTCGGGTGGGAGACCCAGTACTTC. This gives the protein CASSSVGWETQYF.

This clonotype was observed a few times. V and J are TRBV20-1 and TRBJ2-3, with 9 bases aligning to TRBD2. Germline CDR1 and CDR2: DFQATT and SNEGSKA (reference sequence). V dropped 5 bases and J dropped 2; count of bases not matched to a gene: 8. There are 15 residues in the CDR3. The CDR3 spells CSAQLASGVTDTQYF. The CDR3 nucleotides are TGCAGTGCTCAGCTCGCTAGCGGGGTCACAGATACGCAGTATTTT.

This clonotype has a count of ten or more. The V and J genes are TRBV29-1 and TRBJ2-7; maybe TRBD1 (6 bases). This CDR3 is built from 13 residues. Trimming took off 6 bases at V and 2 bases at J, with 14 bases between the two ends. CDR1 is SQVTM and CDR2 is ANQGSEA in the germline V gene. CDR3 bases: TGCAGCGTAATGCAGGACAGCCCCTACGAGCAGTACTTC. This encodes CSVMQDSPYEQYF.

The chain uses TRBV6-1 and TRBJ2-7; D assignment may be TRBD1 or TRBD2 (5 bases each). There are 17 residues in the CDR3. The germline V gene has CDR1 MNHNS and CDR2 SASEGT. Between the trimmed V and J ends, which lost 2 bases and 3 bases, there was a span of 20 bases. CDR3 sequence reads: CASSEYFGGQRNYEQYF. The DNA of the CDR3 is TGTGCCAGCAGTGAATACTTCGGAGGACAACGGAACTACGAGCAGTACTTC.